These T cell receptor beta chains were read from a single sample in a study of blood T cell repertoires in COVID-19. Data came from immunoSEQ multiplex PCR; TCRdb stores just in-frame clones and leaves some out. The sample has hundreds of thousands of clones; 86% are singletons. The sample was PBMCs or T cells enriched from blood (not recorded which). The source is a woman aged 50 to 60 in a cohort exposed to, infected with or recovered from COVID-19 (not recorded which). Both conserved end residues are part of each CDR3. The D gene is left open where the match is weak. Expanded clones get a size class; other rows say once, few or many, or leave the size out.

v_call: TRBV2; j_call: TRBJ2-2; clone_size: NA; d_call: TRBD1; cdr3_aa: CASRLAGTGYTGELFF; cdr3_nt: TGTGCCAGCAGACTAGCCGGGACAGGGTACACCGGGGAGCTGTTTTTT
v_call: TRBV15; j_call: TRBJ1-6; clone_size: NA; d_call: NA; cdr3_aa: CATSRAPADSPLHF; cdr3_nt: TGTGCCACCAGCAGAGCCCCGGCGGATTCACCCCTCCACTTT
v_call: TRBV27; j_call: TRBJ2-1; clone_size: once; d_call: TRBD1; cdr3_aa: CASTMGTGAYNEQFF; cdr3_nt: TGTGCCAGCACGATGGGGACAGGGGCCTACAATGAGCAGTTCTTC
v_call: TRBV9; j_call: TRBJ2-1; clone_size: NA; d_call: NA; cdr3_aa: CASSVGSASSYNEQFF; cdr3_nt: TGTGCCAGCAGCGTAGGCAGCGCGAGCTCCTACAATGAGCAGTTCTTC
v_call: TRBV11-2; j_call: TRBJ1-1; clone_size: NA; d_call: TRBD1; cdr3_aa: CASSTLYTGVSEAFF; cdr3_nt: TGTGCCAGCAGCACGTTGTATACAGGGGTCTCTGAAGCTTTCTTT
v_call: TRBV7-3; j_call: TRBJ2-5; clone_size: NA; d_call: NA; cdr3_aa: CASSPGTLGTQYF; cdr3_nt: TGTGCCAGCAGCCCCGGGACTCTCGGGACCCAGTACTTC
v_call: TRBV9; j_call: TRBJ1-6; clone_size: once; d_call: TRBD1; cdr3_aa: CASSVGGTDNSPLHF; cdr3_nt: TGTGCCAGCAGCGTAGGGGGGACAGATAATTCACCCCTCCACTTT
v_call: TRBV18; j_call: TRBJ2-5; clone_size: once; d_call: NA; cdr3_aa: CASSPGGETQYF; cdr3_nt: TGTGCCAGCTCACCAGGGGGCGAGACCCAGTACTTC
v_call: TRBV2; j_call: TRBJ1-2; clone_size: NA; d_call: NA; cdr3_aa: CASSEYRENGYTF; cdr3_nt: TGTGCCAGCAGTGAATACAGGGAAAATGGCTACACCTTC
v_call: TRBV5-1; j_call: TRBJ1-3; clone_size: NA; d_call: NA; cdr3_aa: CASSFNAFSSGNTIYF; cdr3_nt: TGCGCCAGCAGCTTTAATGCCTTTAGCTCTGGAAACACCATATATTTT
v_call: TRBV3-1/TRBV3-2; j_call: TRBJ1-4; clone_size: NA; d_call: NA; cdr3_aa: CASGVAGELFF; cdr3_nt: TGTGCCAGCGGGGTGGCGGGTGAACTGTTTTTT
v_call: TRBV15; j_call: TRBJ2-7; clone_size: NA; d_call: TRBD1; cdr3_aa: CATSQGVSPGEQYF; cdr3_nt: TGTGCCACCAGCCAGGGGGTCTCCCCGGGGGAGCAGTACTTC
v_call: TRBV7-2; j_call: TRBJ2-7; clone_size: NA; d_call: TRBD1; cdr3_aa: CASSLLHYPGQGHHEQYF; cdr3_nt: TGTGCCAGCAGCTTACTCCACTATCCGGGACAGGGTCACCACGAGCAGTACTTC
v_call: TRBV24-1; j_call: TRBJ1-1; clone_size: NA; d_call: NA; cdr3_aa: CATSLASGGALTEAFF; cdr3_nt: TGTGCCACCAGTTTGGCCTCGGGGGGGGCCCTCACTGAAGCTTTCTTT
v_call: TRBV2; j_call: TRBJ1-4; clone_size: once; d_call: TRBD1; cdr3_aa: CASRYTGTELFF; cdr3_nt: TGTGCCAGCAGATACACCGGGACAGAACTGTTTTTT
v_call: TRBV5-1; j_call: TRBJ2-1; clone_size: few; d_call: TRBD2; cdr3_aa: CASSLATSGVYNEQFF; cdr3_nt: TGCGCCAGCAGCTTGGCCACTAGCGGGGTATACAATGAGCAGTTCTTC
v_call: TRBV6-1; j_call: TRBJ1-6; clone_size: NA; d_call: NA; cdr3_aa: CASSEATRNSPLHF; cdr3_nt: TGTGCCAGCAGTGAAGCCACCAGGAATTCACCCCTCCACTTT
v_call: TRBV28; j_call: TRBJ1-1; clone_size: NA; d_call: TRBD1; cdr3_aa: CASSLTSGGEAFF; cdr3_nt: TGTGCCAGCAGTTTAACCTCAGGGGGGGAAGCTTTCTTT
v_call: TRBV10-3; j_call: TRBJ1-2; clone_size: NA; d_call: TRBD1; cdr3_aa: CAISGTGTGGYGYTF; cdr3_nt: TGTGCCATCAGTGGAACCGGGACAGGGGGTTATGGCTACACCTTC
v_call: TRBV10-3; j_call: TRBJ1-5; clone_size: once; d_call: TRBD1; cdr3_aa: CAISDSLQGTQPQHF; cdr3_nt: TGTGCCATCAGTGATAGTCTACAGGGGACTCAGCCCCAGCATTTT
v_call: TRBV5-1; j_call: TRBJ2-3; clone_size: NA; d_call: TRBD2; cdr3_aa: CASSARGGDTQYF; cdr3_nt: TGCGCCAGCAGCGCCCGGGGGGGAGATACGCAGTATTTT
v_call: TRBV6-2/TRBV6-3; j_call: TRBJ1-2; clone_size: NA; d_call: TRBD1; cdr3_aa: CASSPTGGYGYTF; cdr3_nt: TGTGCCAGCAGTCCGACAGGGGGCTATGGCTACACCTTC
v_call: TRBV18; j_call: TRBJ1-1; clone_size: NA; d_call: NA; cdr3_aa: CASSPGGLGEAFF; cdr3_nt: TGTGCCAGCTCACCAGGAGGGCTCGGTGAAGCTTTCTTT
v_call: TRBV4-1; j_call: TRBJ1-3; clone_size: NA; d_call: NA; cdr3_aa: CASSQTDSRNTIYF; cdr3_nt: TGCGCCAGCAGCCAAACTGATTCGCGAAACACCATATATTTT
v_call: TRBV29-1; j_call: TRBJ1-1; clone_size: NA; d_call: NA; cdr3_aa: CSVEPGDEAFF; cdr3_nt: TGCAGCGTTGAGCCAGGGGATGAAGCTTTCTTT
v_call: TRBV7-2; j_call: TRBJ2-5; clone_size: once; d_call: TRBD2; cdr3_aa: CASSLAASGGQETQYF; cdr3_nt: TGTGCCAGCAGCTTGGCGGCTAGCGGGGGGCAAGAGACCCAGTACTTC
v_call: TRBV19; j_call: TRBJ2-1; clone_size: NA; d_call: NA; cdr3_aa: CASSIVRASAGRNEQFF; cdr3_nt: TGTGCCAGTAGTATAGTTAGGGCTAGCGCCGGACGAAATGAGCAGTTCTTC
v_call: TRBV11-3; j_call: TRBJ2-7; clone_size: few; d_call: NA; cdr3_aa: CASSHTDWPYEQYF; cdr3_nt: TGTGCCAGCAGCCACACTGACTGGCCCTACGAGCAGTACTTC
v_call: TRBV30; j_call: TRBJ2-2; clone_size: NA; d_call: TRBD1; cdr3_aa: CAWEGGGLIGELFF; cdr3_nt: TGTGCCTGGGAAGGGGGCGGATTGATCGGGGAGCTGTTTTTT
v_call: TRBV5-1; j_call: TRBJ1-1; clone_size: NA; d_call: NA; cdr3_aa: CASSLGWGVTRGETEAFF; cdr3_nt: TGCGCCAGCAGCTTGGGATGGGGGGTTACCCGAGGTGAAACTGAAGCTTTCTTT
v_call: TRBV2; j_call: TRBJ1-5; clone_size: NA; d_call: NA; cdr3_aa: CASSEQQPNQPQHF; cdr3_nt: TGTGCCAGCAGTGAGCAACAACCCAATCAGCCCCAGCATTTT
v_call: TRBV20-1; j_call: TRBJ2-7; clone_size: NA; d_call: TRBD2; cdr3_aa: CSASSGEQYF; cdr3_nt: TGCAGTGCAAGTAGCGGGGAGCAGTACTTC
v_call: TRBV4-3; j_call: TRBJ1-2; clone_size: NA; d_call: NA; cdr3_aa: CASSQDSMNGLYGYTF; cdr3_nt: TGCGCCAGCAGCCAAGATTCCATGAACGGACTCTATGGCTACACCTTC
v_call: TRBV5-1; j_call: TRBJ2-2; clone_size: NA; d_call: NA; cdr3_aa: CASSSVGELFF; cdr3_nt: TGCGCCAGCAGCTCCGTCGGGGAGCTGTTTTTT
v_call: TRBV10-2; j_call: TRBJ2-3; clone_size: NA; d_call: NA; cdr3_aa: CASKAGWTSTDTQYF; cdr3_nt: TGCGCCAGCAAGGCGGGGTGGACTAGCACAGATACGCAGTATTTT
v_call: TRBV4-3; j_call: TRBJ1-2; clone_size: NA; d_call: TRBD1; cdr3_aa: CASSQDGSVEDRDNYGYTF; cdr3_nt: TGCGCCAGCAGCCAAGACGGGTCTGTGGAGGACAGGGATAACTATGGCTACACCTTC
v_call: TRBV6-2/TRBV6-3; j_call: TRBJ2-4; clone_size: NA; d_call: NA; cdr3_aa: CASSARDFLVLAKNIQYF; cdr3_nt: TGTGCCAGCAGCGCCCGGGACTTCCTAGTCCTAGCCAAAAACATTCAGTACTTC
v_call: TRBV10-2; j_call: TRBJ1-1; clone_size: NA; d_call: NA; cdr3_aa: CASRVDSEAFF; cdr3_nt: TGCGCCAGCAGGGTCGACAGCGAAGCTTTCTTT
v_call: TRBV7-3; j_call: TRBJ2-2; clone_size: NA; d_call: TRBD1; cdr3_aa: CASSRYRGTGELFF; cdr3_nt: TGTGCCAGCAGCCGCTACAGGGGCACCGGGGAGCTGTTTTTT
v_call: TRBV5-1; j_call: TRBJ2-7; clone_size: NA; d_call: TRBD1; cdr3_aa: CASSLTGGPEQYF; cdr3_nt: TGCGCCAGCAGCTTAACAGGGGGGCCCGAGCAGTACTTC
v_call: TRBV11-2; j_call: TRBJ2-1; clone_size: NA; d_call: TRBD1; cdr3_aa: CASSLIGQGADEQFF; cdr3_nt: TGTGCCAGCAGCTTAATAGGACAGGGGGCCGATGAGCAGTTCTTC
v_call: TRBV5-1; j_call: TRBJ1-2; clone_size: NA; d_call: TRBD1; cdr3_aa: CASSLDRDRFGYTF; cdr3_nt: TGCGCCAGCAGCTTGGACAGGGACAGATTCGGCTACACCTTC
v_call: TRBV6-5; j_call: TRBJ2-7; clone_size: once; d_call: NA; cdr3_aa: CASSYSGGAGSYEQYF; cdr3_nt: TGTGCCAGCAGTTACTCTGGGGGCGCGGGCTCCTACGAGCAGTACTTC
v_call: TRBV7-2; j_call: TRBJ2-5; clone_size: NA; d_call: TRBD2; cdr3_aa: CASSLGLAGGRAQYF; cdr3_nt: TGTGCCAGCAGCTTGGGACTAGCGGGGGGGCGGGCCCAGTACTTC
v_call: TRBV29-1; j_call: TRBJ2-1; clone_size: NA; d_call: TRBD2; cdr3_aa: CSVSGGVLGEQFF; cdr3_nt: TGCAGCGTTAGCGGGGGCGTGTTGGGTGAGCAGTTCTTC
v_call: TRBV3-1/TRBV3-2; j_call: TRBJ2-1; clone_size: NA; d_call: NA; cdr3_aa: CASSQAGTGYNEQFF; cdr3_nt: TGTGCCAGCAGCCAGGCCGGGACTGGTTACAATGAGCAGTTCTTC
v_call: TRBV2; j_call: TRBJ1-5; clone_size: NA; d_call: TRBD1; cdr3_aa: CASSDGTGSQPQHF; cdr3_nt: TGTGCCAGCAGTGACGGGACAGGGAGCCAGCCCCAGCATTTT
v_call: TRBV19; j_call: TRBJ1-1; clone_size: NA; d_call: TRBD1; cdr3_aa: CASRSDRVGTEAFF; cdr3_nt: TGTGCCAGTAGATCGGACAGGGTGGGCACTGAAGCTTTCTTT
v_call: TRBV11-2; j_call: TRBJ1-5; clone_size: NA; d_call: NA; cdr3_aa: CASSLAGDQPQHF; cdr3_nt: TGTGCCAGCAGCTTAGCCGGTGATCAGCCCCAGCATTTT
v_call: TRBV10-3; j_call: TRBJ1-1; clone_size: NA; d_call: TRBD1; cdr3_aa: CAINRGLVDTEAFF; cdr3_nt: TGTGCCATCAACAGGGGGCTGGTCGACACTGAAGCTTTCTTT
v_call: TRBV24-1; j_call: TRBJ2-1; clone_size: NA; d_call: TRBD2; cdr3_aa: CATSLGTSGAHEQFF; cdr3_nt: TGTGCCACCAGTCTGGGGACTAGCGGGGCTCATGAGCAGTTCTTC
v_call: TRBV29-1; j_call: TRBJ1-2; clone_size: NA; d_call: TRBD1; cdr3_aa: CSDILRQGARDYGYTF; cdr3_nt: TGCAGCGACATATTGCGACAGGGGGCGCGGGACTATGGCTACACCTTC
v_call: TRBV9; j_call: TRBJ2-2; clone_size: NA; d_call: TRBD2; cdr3_aa: CASSVAGRAGGPGTGELFF; cdr3_nt: TGTGCCAGCAGCGTAGCTGGTCGAGCGGGGGGGCCGGGAACCGGGGAGCTGTTTTTT
v_call: TRBV10-3; j_call: TRBJ2-6; clone_size: NA; d_call: TRBD1; cdr3_aa: CATIPGQGRTNVLTF; cdr3_nt: TGTGCCACCATCCCCGGACAGGGAAGGACCAACGTCCTGACTTTC
v_call: TRBV19; j_call: TRBJ1-2; clone_size: NA; d_call: NA; cdr3_aa: CASSPDRYAPDGYTF; cdr3_nt: TGTGCCAGTAGTCCCGACAGGTACGCGCCGGATGGCTACACCTTC